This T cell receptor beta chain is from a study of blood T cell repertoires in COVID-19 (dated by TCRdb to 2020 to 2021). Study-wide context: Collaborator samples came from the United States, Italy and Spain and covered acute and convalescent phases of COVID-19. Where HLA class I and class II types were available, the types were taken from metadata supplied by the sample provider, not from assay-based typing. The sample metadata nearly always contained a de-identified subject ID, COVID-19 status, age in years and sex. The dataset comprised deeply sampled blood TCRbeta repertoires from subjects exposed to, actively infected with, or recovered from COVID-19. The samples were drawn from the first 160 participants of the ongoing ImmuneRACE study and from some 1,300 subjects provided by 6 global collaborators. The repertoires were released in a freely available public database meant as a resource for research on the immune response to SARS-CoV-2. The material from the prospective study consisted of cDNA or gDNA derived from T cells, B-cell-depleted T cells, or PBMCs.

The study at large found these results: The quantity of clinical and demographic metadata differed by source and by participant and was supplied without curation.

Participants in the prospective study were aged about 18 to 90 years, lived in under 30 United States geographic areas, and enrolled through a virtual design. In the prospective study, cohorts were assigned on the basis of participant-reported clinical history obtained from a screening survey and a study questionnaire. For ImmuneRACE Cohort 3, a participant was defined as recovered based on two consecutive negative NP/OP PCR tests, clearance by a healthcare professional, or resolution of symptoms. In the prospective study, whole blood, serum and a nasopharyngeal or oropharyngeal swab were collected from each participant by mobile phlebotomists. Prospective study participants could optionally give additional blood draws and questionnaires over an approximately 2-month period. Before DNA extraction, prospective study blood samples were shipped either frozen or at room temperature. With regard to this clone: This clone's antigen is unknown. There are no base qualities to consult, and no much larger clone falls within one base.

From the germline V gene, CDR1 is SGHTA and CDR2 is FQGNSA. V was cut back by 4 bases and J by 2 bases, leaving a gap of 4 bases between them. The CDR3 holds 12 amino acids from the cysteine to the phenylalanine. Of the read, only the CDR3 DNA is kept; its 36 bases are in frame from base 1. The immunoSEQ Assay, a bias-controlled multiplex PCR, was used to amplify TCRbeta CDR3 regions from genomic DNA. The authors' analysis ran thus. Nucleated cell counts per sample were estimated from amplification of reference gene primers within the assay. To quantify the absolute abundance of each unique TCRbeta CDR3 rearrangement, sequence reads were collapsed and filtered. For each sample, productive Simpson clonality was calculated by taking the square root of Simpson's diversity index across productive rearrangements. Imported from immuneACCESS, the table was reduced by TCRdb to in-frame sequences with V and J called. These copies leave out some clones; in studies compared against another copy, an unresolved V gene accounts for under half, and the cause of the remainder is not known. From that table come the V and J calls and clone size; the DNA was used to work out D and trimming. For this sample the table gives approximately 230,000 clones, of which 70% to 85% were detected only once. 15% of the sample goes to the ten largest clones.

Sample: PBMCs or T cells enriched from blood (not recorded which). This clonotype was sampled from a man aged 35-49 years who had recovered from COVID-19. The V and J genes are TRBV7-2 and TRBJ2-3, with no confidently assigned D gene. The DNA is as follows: TGTGCCAGCAGCTCGGTCACAGATACGCAGTATTTT. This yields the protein CASSSVTDTQYF.